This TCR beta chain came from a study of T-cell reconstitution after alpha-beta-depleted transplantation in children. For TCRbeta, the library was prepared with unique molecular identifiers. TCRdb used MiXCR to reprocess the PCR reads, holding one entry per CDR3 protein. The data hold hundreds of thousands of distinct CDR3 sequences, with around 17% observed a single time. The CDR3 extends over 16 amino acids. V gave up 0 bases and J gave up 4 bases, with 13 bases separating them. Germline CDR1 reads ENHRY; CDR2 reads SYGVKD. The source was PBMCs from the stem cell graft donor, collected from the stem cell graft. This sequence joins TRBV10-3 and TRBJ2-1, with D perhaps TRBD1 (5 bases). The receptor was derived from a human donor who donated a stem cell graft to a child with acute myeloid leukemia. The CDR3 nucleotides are TGTGCCATCAGTGAGTCAGTAGGGGCCTCGTACAATGAGCAGTTCTTC. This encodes CAISESVGASYNEQFF.